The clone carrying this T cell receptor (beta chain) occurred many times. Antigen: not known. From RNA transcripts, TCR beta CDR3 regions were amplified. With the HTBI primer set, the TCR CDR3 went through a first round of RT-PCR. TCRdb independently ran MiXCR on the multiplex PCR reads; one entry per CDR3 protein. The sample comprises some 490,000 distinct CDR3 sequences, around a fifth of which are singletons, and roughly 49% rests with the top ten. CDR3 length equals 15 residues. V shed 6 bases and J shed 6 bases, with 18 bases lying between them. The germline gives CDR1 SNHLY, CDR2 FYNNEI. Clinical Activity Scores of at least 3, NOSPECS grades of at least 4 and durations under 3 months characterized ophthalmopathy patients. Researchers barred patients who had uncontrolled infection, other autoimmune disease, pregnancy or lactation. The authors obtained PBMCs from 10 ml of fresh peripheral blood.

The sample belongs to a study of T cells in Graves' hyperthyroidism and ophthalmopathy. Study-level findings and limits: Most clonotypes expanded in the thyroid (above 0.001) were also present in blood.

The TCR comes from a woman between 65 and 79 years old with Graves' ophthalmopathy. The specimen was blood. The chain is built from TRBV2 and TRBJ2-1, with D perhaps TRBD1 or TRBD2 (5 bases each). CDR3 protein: CASRNPGTTFNEQFF. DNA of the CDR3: TGTGCCAGCAGAAACCCCGGGACGACCTTCAATGAGCAGTTCTTC.